What follows is one T cell receptor (beta chain) and its context. Its matching antigen is unknown. The V and J ends lost 5 bases and 6 bases respectively, with 9 bases between them. Germline V gene lookup returns CDR1 SGHAT and CDR2 FQNNGV. CDR3 length: 12 amino acids. Template switching supplied a universal primer site; unique molecular identifiers were carried on the cDNA. TCRdb reanalysed the 5' RACE reads using MiXCR and keeps one entry per CDR3 protein. The sample records some 500,000 distinct CDR3 sequences, 14% being singletons. The source of the sample is a study of identical twins. General study points: Insertion counts were lower in abundant cord blood beta clonotypes, a trend that memory repertoires did not show.

Every one of the donors was a healthy Caucasian. These data also formed part of another study, on yellow fever vaccine responses in identical twins. As that report states: Reportedly, twins' vaccine T cell responses looked partly convergent and partly personalized.

The sequenced sample was CD4+ T cells sorted from blood. The sequence was obtained from a woman between 18 and 29 years old in good health. V and J are TRBV11-2 and TRBJ2-3; D is unresolved. The CDR3 region has the DNA TGTGCCAGCAGCGACTTGAGGGATACGCAGTATTTT. It specifies CASSDLRDTQYF.